This T cell receptor (beta chain) was observed in a study of T cells in Graves' hyperthyroidism and ophthalmopathy. This clonotype was detected ten times or more. RNA transcripts served as the template for amplifying TCR beta CDR3 regions. The HTBI primer set was used in a first-round RT-PCR of the TCR CDR3. From the multiplex PCR reads, TCRdb called clonotypes with MiXCR, one entry per CDR3 protein. The sample lists over 400,000 distinct CDR3 sequences, about 14% occurring once. The CDR3 is made up of 13 amino acids. Germline V gene sequence: CDR1 SQVTM, CDR2 ANQGSEA. Trimming removed 3 bases from V and 2 bases from J, with 10 bases in between. Diagnoses were made from clinical symptoms, serum measures (thyroxine and TRAb), thyroid ultrasound and orbital computed tomography.

Specimen: blood. The chain carries TRBV29-1 and TRBJ2-5; perhaps TRBD1 as D (6 bases). This receptor was obtained from a man younger than 30 with Graves' ophthalmopathy. The CDR3 loop reads CSVDDRKQETQYF. The CDR3, as DNA: TGCAGCGTTGATGACAGGAAACAAGAGACCCAGTACTTC. Using reference TRBV29-1 and TRBJ2-5 for the parts outside the CDR3, the full variable domain is SAVISQKPSRDICQRGTSLTIQCQVDSQVTMMFWYRQQPGQSLTLIATANQGSEATYESGFVIDKFPISRPNLTFSTLTVSNMSPEDSSIYLCSVDDRKQETQYFGPGTRLLVL.